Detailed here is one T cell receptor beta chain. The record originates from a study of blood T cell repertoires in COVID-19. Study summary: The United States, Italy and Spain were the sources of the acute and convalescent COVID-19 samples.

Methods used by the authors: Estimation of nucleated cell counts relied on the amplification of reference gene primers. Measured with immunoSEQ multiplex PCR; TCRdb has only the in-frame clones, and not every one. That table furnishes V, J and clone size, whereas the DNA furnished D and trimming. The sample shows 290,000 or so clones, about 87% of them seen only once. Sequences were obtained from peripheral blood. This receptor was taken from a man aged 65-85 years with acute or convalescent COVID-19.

CDR3 coding DNA: TGTGCCAGCAGTTTATTACGGGGGACTAGCGTGACCACCGGGGAGCTGTTTTTT. Translated, it gives CASSLLRGTSVTTGELFF. V gene TRBV27 combines with J gene TRBJ2-2, with 10 bases identical to TRBD2. The J segment lost 4 bases and the V segment lost 1 base, leaving 9 bases of the junction unmatched. The germline CDR1 and CDR2 sequences are MNHEY and SMNVEV (reference sequence). This CDR3 has 18 amino acids.